Listed below are T cell receptor beta chains from one sample, sequenced in a study of cytomegalovirus exposure and HLA in healthy donors. Data came from immunoSEQ multiplex PCR; TCRdb stores just in-frame clones and leaves some out. The table includes 100,000 to 150,000 clones, less than 85% detected once. What was sequenced was PBMCs. The receptors come from a middle-aged man in good health and CMV-seronegative. Each CDR3 is given with its conserved first and last residue. Fields, in order: CDR3 DNA, CDR3 protein, clone size, J gene, D gene, V gene, CDR3 length. D genes are given only for firm matches. Clone sizes are given selectively: once, few, many, or a class where the clone is expanded.

CDR3 DNA: TGTGCCAGCAGTTTTTCCAGGGGACCCTACGAGCAGTACTTC
CDR3 protein: CASSFSRGPYEQYF
clone size: NA
J gene: TRBJ2-7
D gene: NA
V gene: TRBV27
CDR3 length: 14

CDR3 DNA: TGCAGCGAGAGCGGACTAGTAACGGAGACCCAGTACTTC
CDR3 protein: CSESGLVTETQYF
clone size: once
J gene: TRBJ2-5
D gene: TRBD2
V gene: TRBV29-1
CDR3 length: 13

CDR3 DNA: TGTGCCAGCAGCGTAGCGGCTAGCGGGAGCTATGAGCAGTTCTTC
CDR3 protein: CASSVAASGSYEQFF
clone size: NA
J gene: TRBJ2-1
D gene: TRBD2
V gene: TRBV9
CDR3 length: 15

CDR3 DNA: TGTGCCAGCAGGGCGGGACAGGGACACACTGAAGCTTTCTTT
CDR3 protein: CASRAGQGHTEAFF
clone size: NA
J gene: TRBJ1-1
D gene: TRBD1
V gene: TRBV6-1
CDR3 length: 14

CDR3 DNA: TGTGCCACCAGCAGAGATCCACAGGGGGCCACCGGGGAGCTGTTTTTT
CDR3 protein: CATSRDPQGATGELFF
clone size: NA
J gene: TRBJ2-2
D gene: TRBD1
V gene: TRBV15
CDR3 length: 16

CDR3 DNA: TGTGCCAGCAGCTTAGGGGGCGGGAGAGAGACCCAGTACTTC
CDR3 protein: CASSLGGGRETQYF
clone size: NA
J gene: TRBJ2-5
D gene: TRBD2
V gene: TRBV7-8
CDR3 length: 14

CDR3 DNA: TGTGCCAGTACACGACAGGGTGGGGAAAAACTGTTTTTT
CDR3 protein: CASTRQGGEKLFF
clone size: NA
J gene: TRBJ1-4
D gene: TRBD1
V gene: TRBV19
CDR3 length: 13

CDR3 DNA: TGCAGCGTTGGGGGACTAGGATCCTACAATGAGCAGTTCTTC
CDR3 protein: CSVGGLGSYNEQFF
clone size: NA
J gene: TRBJ2-1
D gene: TRBD2
V gene: TRBV29-1
CDR3 length: 14

CDR3 DNA: TGTGCCAGCAGCCCTATAGGACTAACCTACGAGCAGTACTTC
CDR3 protein: CASSPIGLTYEQYF
clone size: NA
J gene: TRBJ2-7
D gene: NA
V gene: TRBV5-4
CDR3 length: 14

CDR3 DNA: TGTGCCAGCAGCGACCGTTGGGCTAGCGGGATCGTCGATGAGCAGTTCTTC
CDR3 protein: CASSDRWASGIVDEQFF
clone size: NA
J gene: TRBJ2-1
D gene: TRBD2
V gene: TRBV27
CDR3 length: 17

CDR3 DNA: TGTGCCAGCAGCCCCTCTGGCGGGAGAGGCTACGAGCAGTACTTC
CDR3 protein: CASSPSGGRGYEQYF
clone size: NA
J gene: TRBJ2-7
D gene: TRBD2
V gene: TRBV9
CDR3 length: 15

CDR3 DNA: TGCAGCGTCCAGGGATACCGCGGCTACACCTTC
CDR3 protein: CSVQGYRGYTF
clone size: NA
J gene: TRBJ1-2
D gene: NA
V gene: TRBV29-1
CDR3 length: 11

CDR3 DNA: TGTGCCAGGGCTAGCGGGAGCTACGAGCAGTACTTC
CDR3 protein: CARASGSYEQYF
clone size: NA
J gene: TRBJ2-7
D gene: TRBD2
V gene: TRBV30
CDR3 length: 12

CDR3 DNA: TGTGCCAGCAGCCCCCTAGCCCTAGCGGGAGGCGCAGATACGCAGTATTTT
CDR3 protein: CASSPLALAGGADTQYF
clone size: once
J gene: TRBJ2-3
D gene: TRBD2
V gene: TRBV28
CDR3 length: 17

CDR3 DNA: TGTGCCAGCAGCAGGGGACAGTTGAACACTGAAGCTTTCTTT
CDR3 protein: CASSRGQLNTEAFF
clone size: NA
J gene: TRBJ1-1
D gene: TRBD1
V gene: TRBV7-9
CDR3 length: 14

CDR3 DNA: TGCGCCAGCAGCCAGGGACAGGGGATTGACTATGGCTACACCTTC
CDR3 protein: CASSQGQGIDYGYTF
clone size: NA
J gene: TRBJ1-2
D gene: TRBD1
V gene: TRBV4-1
CDR3 length: 15

CDR3 DNA: TGCGCCAGCAGCCAAACCTCCCAGAGCACAGATACGCAGTATTTT
CDR3 protein: CASSQTSQSTDTQYF
clone size: few
J gene: TRBJ2-3
D gene: NA
V gene: TRBV4-1
CDR3 length: 15

CDR3 DNA: TGTGCCAGCGGAGTACAGGGCTCCTACAATGAGCAGTTCTTC
CDR3 protein: CASGVQGSYNEQFF
clone size: NA
J gene: TRBJ2-1
D gene: NA
V gene: TRBV7-2
CDR3 length: 14

CDR3 DNA: TGTGCCAGCAGTAACAGGGGGAGTAATCAGCCCCAGCATTTT
CDR3 protein: CASSNRGSNQPQHF
clone size: NA
J gene: TRBJ1-5
D gene: TRBD1
V gene: TRBV5-6
CDR3 length: 14

CDR3 DNA: TGTGCCAGTAGTATATTTAGCGGGAGCAGCTCCTACAATGAGCAGTTCTTC
CDR3 protein: CASSIFSGSSSYNEQFF
clone size: NA
J gene: TRBJ2-1
D gene: TRBD2
V gene: TRBV19
CDR3 length: 17

CDR3 DNA: TGTGCCAGCAGCGCACAGAGGACCCAGTACTTC
CDR3 protein: CASSAQRTQYF
clone size: NA
J gene: TRBJ2-5
D gene: NA
V gene: TRBV7-9
CDR3 length: 11

CDR3 DNA: TGTGCCAGCAGTCGACCAGGGAACTACAATGAGCAGTTCTTC
CDR3 protein: CASSRPGNYNEQFF
clone size: NA
J gene: TRBJ2-1
D gene: NA
V gene: TRBV27
CDR3 length: 14

CDR3 DNA: TGCGCCAGCAGCTTGACTAGCGGGTCCTACGAGCAGTACTTC
CDR3 protein: CASSLTSGSYEQYF
clone size: NA
J gene: TRBJ2-7
D gene: TRBD2
V gene: TRBV5-1
CDR3 length: 14

CDR3 DNA: TGCGCCAGCAGCCAGTTGGACAGGAGCGAGCAGTACTTC
CDR3 protein: CASSQLDRSEQYF
clone size: NA
J gene: TRBJ2-7
D gene: TRBD1
V gene: TRBV4-1
CDR3 length: 13

CDR3 DNA: TGCGCCAGCAGCCAAGATCTCGTAAACTATGGCTACACCTTC
CDR3 protein: CASSQDLVNYGYTF
clone size: once
J gene: TRBJ1-2
D gene: NA
V gene: TRBV4-1
CDR3 length: 14

CDR3 DNA: TGTGCCAGCAGCTTTCAGGGGTTGACTGAAGCTTTCTTT
CDR3 protein: CASSFQGLTEAFF
clone size: once
J gene: TRBJ1-1
D gene: NA
V gene: TRBV7-9
CDR3 length: 13

CDR3 DNA: TGTGCCAGCAGCGCCCTCGTTGGGGTACGGCGGGTAGGAGGCGAGCAGTACTTC
CDR3 protein: CASSALVGVRRVGGEQYF
clone size: NA
J gene: TRBJ2-7
D gene: NA
V gene: TRBV5-6
CDR3 length: 18

CDR3 DNA: TGTGCCAGCAGCAGGGGCACCTACGAGCAGTACTTC
CDR3 protein: CASSRGTYEQYF
clone size: NA
J gene: TRBJ2-7
D gene: NA
V gene: TRBV25-1
CDR3 length: 12